The clone carrying this T cell receptor beta chain was seen repeatedly, ten times or more. Its target is not known. The data belong to a study of CD8 T cells in ankylosing spondylitis. Study conclusions and caveats: Enrichment of disease-linked clones was reportedly significant in matched ankylosing spondylitis synovial fluid. A motif of fewer than ten highly homologous TCR beta variants was seen as apparently characteristic of ankylosing spondylitis blood. Disease-linked clones proved CD8+ and comparatively uncommon in peripheral blood.

TCRdb ran MiXCR on the 5' RACE reads and lists one entry per CDR3 protein. The table includes about 540,000 distinct CDR3 sequences, more than 9.5% detected once. Trimming at V came to 2 bases and at J to 9 bases, leaving 10 bases not matched to a gene. CDR1 WSHSY and CDR2 SAAADI come from the germline V gene. The CDR3 is 15 residues long. The sample comprised blood, either unsorted or a sorted T cell fraction (not recorded which). The sequence derives from a male donor with ankylosing spondylitis. This sequence joins TRBV10-2 and TRBJ2-1, with 7 positions matching TRBD2. The DNA for the CDR3 is TGCGCCAGCAGTGAGCTAGCGGCCATTCCTTCTGAGCAGTTCTTC. As protein: CASSELAAIPSEQFF.